This T cell receptor beta chain was identified during a study of T cell responses to AZD1222 COVID-19 vaccine. The data were produced by immunoSEQ multiplex PCR, yet TCRdb's version contains in-frame clones alone and is incomplete. The sample records approximately 83,000 clones, about 90% being singletons. The sample consisted of peripheral blood, taken on day 0 of MenACWY control vaccination. This receptor was taken from an adult in good health.

The CDR3 here is CASSLAGARQYTTQYF. Written as DNA, the CDR3 is TGCGCCAGCAGCTTGGCCGGGGCTCGCCAATACACTACGCAGTATTTT. The chain joins TRBV5-1 to TRBJ2-3; D may match TRBD1 or TRBD2 (5 bases each). The CDR3 is 16 residues long. Trimming stripped 0 bases from V and 8 bases from J, with 19 bases between. Germline CDR1 and CDR2: SGHRS and YFSETQ.